This T cell receptor (beta chain) is drawn from a study of blood T cells in healthy people across ages. The germline gives CDR1 LNHNV, CDR2 YYDKDF (reference sequence). There are 13 residues in the CDR3. V lost 5 bases, J lost 6 bases, and 6 bases stayed unmatched. Study-level points and caveats: Researchers judged that diversity estimates from one million T cells fell short of true values. There were more naive CD4+ cells and higher diversity in long-lived donors than in aged donors.

In its sample, this clonotype was seen a few times. No antigen is known for it. The use of a sample-barcoded 5' primer and a J-beta primer mix characterized a second PCR of roughly 6 to 11 cycles. TCRdb used MiXCR to reprocess the 5' RACE reads, holding one entry per CDR3 protein. This table has 550,000 to 700,000 distinct CDR3 sequences, about 25% appearing once. V gene TRBV15 combines with J gene TRBJ2-7, with 8 positions matching TRBD1. Material: blood. This TCR derives from a woman aged 70 to 79 in good health. CDR3 in amino acids: CATSGQGFSEQYF. CDR3 sequence (DNA): TGTGCCACCAGCGGACAGGGTTTCTCCGAGCAGTACTTC.